This T cell receptor (beta chain) stems from a study of post-analysis software for immune sequencing data. TCR beta libraries were prepared from cDNA with unique molecular identifiers. Researchers reported 400,000 to 600,000 cDNA molecules coming from roughly 0.93 to 9.6 million T cells. MiXCR, run by TCRdb on the PCR reads, gives a single entry per CDR3 protein. The sample records about 210,000 distinct CDR3 sequences, approximately 30% being singletons. Whole-study results and caveats: Controls had lower frequencies than patients of four or five TRBV segments, which included TRBV5-6, TRBV5-1 and TRBV20-1. Samples sharing a preparation batch grouped tightly together when assessed by F measure. Normalized Chao1 diversity was significantly reduced in patients versus controls.

This clonotype appeared many times. No antigen is known for it. This CDR3 contains 14 residues. Germline lookup yields CDR1 SQVTM and CDR2 ANQGSEA. J lost 7 bases, V lost 5 bases, and 13 bases had no gene match. The rearrangement uses TRBV29-1 and TRBJ1-2; 7 nucleotides agree with TRBD1. The receptor comes from a girl younger than 18 with multiple sclerosis. The sequencing sample was made of blood. The CDR3 DNA is TGCAGCGTTCCCCGAGGGGAGGGGGCGAGTGGCTACACCTTC. It specifies CSVPRGEGASGYTF.